Each of the 16 T cell receptor beta chains below was sequenced from the same sample in a study of shared clonotypes between healthy human individuals. The data were produced by immunoSEQ multiplex PCR, yet TCRdb's version contains in-frame clones alone and is incomplete. The sample has approximately 2.3 million clones, approximately 95% seen once. Material for sequencing was naive CD4+ T cells from PBMCs. This sample's subset: CD45RA+ positively selected. The receptor set was obtained from a man aged 18-30 years in good health. Some clones in this sample may be carry-over from other donors' samples.

V usage is TRBV14 and J usage is TRBJ2-7, with 7 bases fitting TRBD2. Trimming at V came to 1 base and at J to 1 base, leaving 4 bases not matched to a gene. The CDR3 is made up of 15 amino acids. Germline CDR1 reads SGHDN; CDR2 reads FVKESK. CDR3 region: CASSQGLADSYEQYF. The CDR3 DNA reads as TGTGCCAGCAGCCAAGGGCTAGCGGATTCCTACGAGCAGTACTTC. Full variable domain (remainder filled in from reference TRBV14 and TRBJ2-7): EAGVTQFPSHSVIEKGQTVTLRCDPISGHDNLYWYRRVMGKEIKFLLHFVKESKQDESGMPNNRFLAERTGGTYSTLKVQPAELEDSGVYFCASSQGLADSYEQYFGPGTRLTVT.

The CDR3 is CASSHRQGSTDTQYF. CDR3 DNA: TGCGCCAGCAGTCATAGACAGGGGAGCACAGATACGCAGTATTTT. The chain couples TRBV4-1 to TRBJ2-3, with 8 bases matching TRBD1. Germline V CDR1 and CDR2: MGHRA, YSYEKL. The V and J ends lost 6 bases and 0 bases, in that order; junction bases with no gene match: 5. The CDR3 contains 15 residues.

This clone came up once. The genes are TRBV15 and TRBJ1-2, with 7 bases identical to TRBD1. Losses at the gene ends were 0 bases for V and 3 bases for J; bases not matched to a gene: 7. Germline CDR1 and CDR2: LNHNV and YYDKDF (reference sequence). The CDR3 runs to 16 residues. This chain's CDR3 is CATSRDRQGVYYGYTF. CDR3 coding DNA: TGTGCCACCAGCAGAGATAGACAGGGAGTTTACTATGGCTACACCTTC.

This clone was observed once. Distinct nucleotide sequences in the sample also encode this CDR3. The rearrangement links TRBV4-1 to TRBJ2-3; no clear D gene. CDR3 length: 15 amino acids. Trimming shortened V by 3 bases and J by 3 bases, and 13 bases separated the two germline ends. Germline V gene data show CDR1 as MGHRA and CDR2 as YSYEKL. The CDR3 here is CASSQVGLSTDTQYF. The CDR3 region has the DNA TGCGCCAGCAGCCAGGTTGGCCTATCAACAGATACGCAGTATTTT.

CDR3 loop: CGSGGGLTDTQYF. CDR3 nucleotide sequence: TGCGGTAGCGGGGGGGGGCTCACAGATACGCAGTATTTT. This chain uses TRBV29-1 with TRBJ2-3; 11 bases fit TRBD2. Germline-derived CDR1 and CDR2 are SQVTM and ANQGSEA. The CDR3 contains 13 residues.

The rearrangement links TRBV18 to TRBJ2-5, with D uncertain. The germline gives CDR1 KGHSH, CDR2 LQKENI. The CDR3 spans 14 residues. V was pared by 6 bases and J by 0 bases, with 11 bases between. CDR3 sequence reads: CASSVDSYQETQYF. The CDR3 coding sequence is TGTGCCAGCTCCGTCGACTCATACCAAGAGACCCAGTACTTC.

The chain couples TRBV5-1 to TRBJ2-1, with D possibly being TRBD2 (6 bases). Germline V gene sequence: CDR1 SGHRS, CDR2 YFSETQ. The CDR3 sequence is 15 residues long. Trimming took 0 bases from V and 5 from J, leaving 12 bases between them. CDR3 loop: CASSLVGSRDNEQFF. CDR3 DNA: TGCGCCAGCAGCTTGGTCGGGAGTAGAGACAATGAGCAGTTCTTC. Complete variable domain (other parts from reference TRBV5-1 and TRBJ2-1): KAGVTQTPRYLIKTRGQQVTLSCSPISGHRSVSWYQQTPGQGLQFLFEYFSETQRNKGNFPGRFSGRQFSNSRSEMNVSTLELGDSALYLCASSLVGSRDNEQFFGPGTRLTVL.

The V and J genes are TRBV5-6 and TRBJ1-2; TRBD1 aligns across 9 bases. Looked up from germline, CDR1 is SGHDT and CDR2 is YYEEEE. J lost 5 bases, V lost 3 bases, and 17 bases had no gene match. CDR3 length equals 18 residues. The DNA of the CDR3 is TGTGCCAGCAGCTGGTTGTACGGGACAGGGCAGAGCGGATATGGCTACACCTTC. Its protein is CASSWLYGTGQSGYGYTF.

The genes are TRBV18 and TRBJ2-2, with a weak D call TRBD1 (5 bases). The germline gives CDR1 KGHSH, CDR2 LQKENI. The CDR3 sequence is 16 residues long. With 5 bases removed from V and 4 bases from J, the gap between germline ends came to 17 bases. CDR3: CASSIFRQRGTGELFF. In DNA, the CDR3 is TGTGCCAGCTCAATCTTCAGACAGAGAGGCACCGGGGAGCTGTTTTTT.

This clone turned up a few times. The gene calls are TRBV30 and TRBJ1-1; D might be TRBD1 (5 bases). The germline gives CDR1 GTSNPN, CDR2 SVGIG (reference sequence). V gave up 4 bases and J gave up 4 bases, with 10 bases separating them. The CDR3 covers 12 residues. The DNA of the CDR3 is TGTGCCTGGACCCAGGGAGTCACTGAAGCTTTCTTT. Its translation: CAWTQGVTEAFF.

The V gene is TRBV4-1, the J gene TRBJ1-1, with D maybe TRBD1 (5 bases). V shed 7 bases and J shed 3 bases, with 18 bases lying between them. Germline V gives CDR1 MGHRA, CDR2 YSYEKL. This CDR3 is 15 amino acids long. The CDR3 loop is CASTRGGFRDTEAFF. For the CDR3, the DNA is TGCGCCAGCACCCGGGGGGGGTTTAGGGACACTGAAGCTTTCTTT.

J is TRBJ1-1 and V is TRBV7-3; D may be TRBD1 (5 bases). Trimming pared 0 bases from V and 4 bases from J, leaving 12 bases between. Germline CDR1 SGHTA, CDR2 FQGTGA. The CDR3 contains 15 residues. The CDR3 DNA reads as TGTGCCAGCAGCTTAACTAGGGCAGGGAGCACTGAAGCTTTCTTT. It yields the protein CASSLTRAGSTEAFF.

The chain couples TRBV28 to TRBJ1-4, with TRBD1 as a possible D gene (6 bases). The CDR3 length is 16 residues. The germline V and J ends were trimmed by 3 bases and 8 bases, with 19 bases remaining between them. The germline V gene has CDR1 MDHEN and CDR2 SYDVKM. The CDR3 nucleotides are TGTGCCAGCAGTTTCGGGTCAGGGGTCATTCGGGAAAAACTGTTTTTT. This gives the protein CASSFGSGVIREKLFF.

The chain is built from TRBV5-6 and TRBJ2-7, with TRBD1 matching 9 bases. The length of the CDR3 is 15 residues. Germline V gene sequence: CDR1 SGHDT, CDR2 YYEEEE. V dropped 1 base and J dropped 3; count of bases not matched to a gene: 5. CDR3 in DNA: TGTGCCAGCAGCTTGCGGGGACAGGGAGTCTACGAGCAGTACTTC. Its translation is CASSLRGQGVYEQYF.

This rearrangement joins TRBV2 to TRBJ2-3; D unresolved. Trimming shortened V by 1 base and J by 1 base, and 6 bases separated the two germline ends. From germline, CDR1 is SNHLY and CDR2 FYNNEI. This CDR3 has 14 residues. The CDR3 is CASSEDPGTDTQYF. DNA for the CDR3: TGTGCCAGCAGTGAAGATCCAGGCACAGATACGCAGTATTTT. The variable domain in full, with the rest retrieved from reference TRBV2 and TRBJ2-3, is EPEVTQTPSHQVTQMGQEVILRCVPISNHLYFYWYRQILGQKVEFLVSFYNNEISEKSEIFDDQFSVERPDGSNFTLKIRSTKLEDSAMYFCASSEDPGTDTQYFGPGTRLTVL.

As regards this clone: This sample includes further DNA sequences coding for the same CDR3. V usage is TRBV30 and J usage is TRBJ2-2; D is unresolved. The CDR3 is 13 amino acids. V was shortened by 0 bases and J by 1 base, with 3 bases between the two germline ends. Germline lookup yields CDR1 GTSNPN and CDR2 SVGIG (reference sequence). The CDR3 loop is CAWSVQNTGELFF. The CDR3, as DNA: TGTGCCTGGAGTGTTCAGAACACCGGGGAGCTGTTTTTT. Together with reference TRBV30 and TRBJ2-2, the CDR3 gives the full variable domain: SQTIHQWPATLVQPVGSPLSLECTVEGTSNPNLYWYRQAAGRGLQLLFYSVGIGQISSEVPQNLSASRPQDRQFILSSKKLLLSDSGFYLCAWSVQNTGELFFGEGSRLTVL.